The entry below gives a single T cell receptor beta chain sequence along with its context. This clonotype was counted at least ten times. The clone's antigen remains unknown. There are no base qualities to consult, and no much larger clone falls within one base. Expansion of CD8+CD57+ cells had been shown by flow cytometry in the patients chosen for sequencing. Severe acquired aplastic anemia was diagnosed in all patients according to International Study of Aplastic Anemia and Agranulocytosis and Camitta criteria. Patients had received no therapy at the time of blood sampling. In this study, sorted CD4+ and CD8+ T cells from the blood of healthy subjects and of severe aplastic anemia patients had their TCR repertoires deep-sequenced. Patients were enrolled in the USA under clinicaltrials.gov protocols 00001620, 01623167, 00001397, 00071045, 00081523 and 00961064. Ficoll-Paque density gradient centrifugation was used to isolate peripheral blood mononuclear cells. Before DNA extraction, CD4+ and CD8+ T cells were sorted with FACS or magnetic beads.

The sample comes from a study of CD8+CD57+ T cells in acquired aplastic anemia (dated by TCRdb to between 2018 and 2020). Describing the broader study: Extracted DNA from sorted CD4+ and CD8+ cells averaged about 3.4 ug, ranging from roughly 0.2 to 30 ug. CD8+CD57+ expansion was defined as frequency above the mean frequency observed in healthy subjects.

Study-wide conclusions, independent of this receptor: Roughly 29 CD8+ CDR3 sequences were shared between patients and controls but appeared highly expressed in patients and within their immunodominant clones. Patients and healthy controls showed no significant difference in CD8+ Simpson's diversity (P=0.060).

TCR beta VDJ combination and CDR3 sequence profiling used genomic DNA as the template. TCR repertoire sequencing was run on an Illumina HiSeq 2000. The published analysis was carried out like this. Repertoires were assessed using TRBV/TRBJ rearrangement plots, CDR3 size and DJ length profiles, and Simpson's diversity index. The most abundant DNA sequence in the deep sequencing data was defined as the immunodominant clone. CDR3 amino acid sequences were checked for sharing across subjects and were also compared against the VDJdb database and published repertoires. TCRdb handled the public reads itself, with Q25 trimming in fastp and clone calling in MiXCR, and kept productive beta chains. Rows are combined by CDR3 protein, so each entry shows the most common genes and DNA. TCRdb assigned the V and J calls; the authors' analysis was not used. Within this sample are approximately 300,000 distinct CDR3 sequences, with 56% of them counted one time only. Around 1.3% of the sample goes to the ten largest clones.

Based on the germline V gene, the CDR1 and CDR2 sequences are SGHRS and YFSETQ. The CDR3 runs 16 amino acids, cysteine and phenylalanine included. Solely the CDR3 DNA is kept, with 48 bases framed from the first base. At the junction V is shortened by 0 bases and J by 4 bases, with 17 bases in between. The sequenced sample consisted of sorted CD4+, CD8+, or CD8+CD57+ T cells (not recorded which) from PBMCs. This receptor was identified in a human donor with aplastic anemia. This chain joins TRBV5-1 to TRBJ2-7; the D gene could be TRBD1 or TRBD2, each one agreeing over 6 bases. The CDR3 reads CASSLVGGTITYEQYF. The nucleotides read TGCGCCAGCAGCTTGGTGGGCGGGACAATTACTTACGAGCAGTACTTC.